One sample yielded the 20 T cell receptor beta chains listed below, sequenced in a study of shared clonotypes between healthy human individuals. Only in-frame clones appear in the TCRdb table, and some are missing; sequencing was by immunoSEQ multiplex PCR. The top ten hold approximately 1.5% of the sample, which has about 1 million clones, approximately 68% seen once. Sequencing input: memory CD4+ T cells sorted from blood. Regarding subset: CD45RA-negative fraction. These receptors were obtained from a man between 18 and 35 years old in good health.

The table lists this clone with many counts. The rearrangement joins TRBV7-2 to TRBJ2-7, with 8 bases fitting TRBD2. With 3 bases clipped from V and 4 bases from J, the junction kept 8 bases outside the gene matches. The germline gives CDR1 SGHTA, CDR2 FQGNSA. The CDR3 spans 15 residues. For the CDR3, the DNA is TGTGCCAGCAGCTTGGTCAGCGGGGGTATATACGAGCAGTACTTC. Protein product: CASSLVSGGIYEQYF.

The chain has TRBV19 and TRBJ2-3, with 8 positions matching TRBD1. Germline CDR1 is LNHDA and CDR2 is SQIVND (reference sequence). Trimming took 4 bases from V and 2 from J; bases not matched to a gene: 2. The CDR3 runs to 14 residues. CDR3 sequence: CASSTGQATDTQYF. CDR3 bases: TGTGCCAGTAGTACGGGACAGGCCACAGATACGCAGTATTTT.

The V gene is TRBV28, the J gene TRBJ1-1, with 7 bases identical to TRBD1. The V gene end was trimmed by 6 bases and the J gene end by 5 bases; junction bases not matched to a gene: 3. The CDR3 runs 12 residues. The germline V gene encodes CDR1 MDHEN and CDR2 SYDVKM. CDR3 DNA: TGTGCCAGCAGCCAGGGGGATACTGAAGCTTTCTTT. Translation gives CASSQGDTEAFF.

The chain is built from TRBV6-1 and TRBJ2-7; weak D call: TRBD1 (6 bases). The CDR3 has 15 amino acids. Looked up from germline, CDR1 is MNHNS and CDR2 is SASEGT. With 5 bases removed from V and 4 bases from J, the gap between germline ends came to 18 bases. DNA of the CDR3: TGTGCCAGCAGTCTAAGGACCGGGACAATTTACGAGCAGTACTTC. Amino acid sequence: CASSLRTGTIYEQYF.

CDR3: CASDLAALAAPYGYTF. The CDR3 region has the DNA TGTGCCAGCGACTTGGCGGCCCTTGCAGCGCCTTACGGCTACACCTTC. The V and J genes are TRBV13 and TRBJ1-2; no clear D gene. The germline CDR1 and CDR2 sequences are PRHDT and FYEKMQ (reference sequence). The CDR3 extends over 16 amino acids. Between the trimmed V and J ends, which lost 8 bases and 8 bases, there was a span of 27 bases.

This clone was recorded once. V usage is TRBV27 and J usage is TRBJ2-5; 14 bases match TRBD2. The DNA end is more similar to TRBJ2-7, so the J call may be wrong. CDR3 size: 17 residues. Germline V gene sequence: CDR1 MNHEY, CDR2 SMNVEV (reference sequence). The CDR3 nucleotides are TGTGCCAGCAGTTTAGTCGGACTAGCGGGAGGAGAAGACGAGCAGTACTTC. Its translation is CASSLVGLAGGEDEQYF.

The chain employs TRBV7-9 and TRBJ2-4; D might be TRBD1 (6 bases). The CDR3 has 14 residues. The V end was cut by 2 bases, the J end by 7 bases, with 12 bases between. Germline V gives CDR1 SEHNR, CDR2 FQNEAQ (reference sequence). The CDR3 region has the DNA TGTGCCAGCAGCTTAAATTTTCAGGGGAACATTCAGTACTTC. It specifies CASSLNFQGNIQYF.

The V and J genes are TRBV7-8 and TRBJ2-5; 13 bases are shared with TRBD2. Losses at the gene ends were 6 bases for V and 7 bases for J; bases not matched to a gene: 11. Germline loops: CDR1 SGHVS, CDR2 FQNEAQ. CDR3 length: 16 residues. The CDR3: CASRTTGLAGPGTQYF. For the CDR3, the DNA is TGTGCCAGCAGAACAACGGGACTAGCGGGGCCCGGGACCCAGTACTTC.

This clone was observed once. A read error may explain this, as a much larger clone is one base away. The sample carries other DNA sequences with the same CDR3. V usage is TRBV4-3 and J usage is TRBJ1-2; unclear D gene. V lost 0 bases to trimming and J lost 2 bases, with 4 bases between them. Germline V gene sequence: CDR1 LGHNA, CDR2 YSLEER. The CDR3 runs to 13 residues. CDR3 sequence: CASSQDRNYGYTF. CDR3 nucleotides: TGCGCCAGCAGCCAAGACAGAAACTATGGCTACACCTTC.

This clone has a count of ten or more. This sequence joins TRBV6-1 and TRBJ2-7; D is possibly TRBD2 (6 bases). Germline V gene sequence: CDR1 MNHNS, CDR2 SASEGT. The CDR3 is 16 amino acids. V lost 2 bases and J 1 base, leaving 15 bases between the germline ends. CDR3 amino acids: CASSEWGGRDSYEQYF. The CDR3 DNA follows: TGTGCCAGCAGTGAATGGGGCGGGCGGGATTCCTACGAGCAGTACTTC.

Ten or more counts support this clone. The rearrangement links TRBV19 to TRBJ1-1; D might be TRBD1 (6 bases). Germline V lookup: CDR1 LNHDA, CDR2 SQIVND (reference sequence). CDR3 length: 14 residues. V was pared by 1 base and J by 4 bases, with 10 bases between. For the CDR3, the DNA is TGTGCCAGTAGTATAGGGCCAGGGGCCACTGAAGCTTTCTTT. Translation: CASSIGPGATEAFF. The complete variable domain, with remaining parts taken from reference TRBV19 and TRBJ1-1, reads DGGITQSPKYLFRKEGQNVTLSCEQNLNHDAMYWYRQDPGQGLRLIYYSQIVNDFQKGDIAEGYSVSREKKESFPLTVTSAQKNPTAFYLCASSIGPGATEAFFGQGTRLTVV.

The genes are TRBV6-1 and TRBJ1-6; 7 bases match TRBD1. This CDR3 is 16 amino acids long. The V gene end was trimmed by 3 bases and the J gene end by 7 bases; junction bases not matched to a gene: 9. Looked up from germline, CDR1 is MNHNS and CDR2 is SASEGT. As DNA, the CDR3 is TGTGCCAGCAGTGACCTTTTAGACAGGGCGAATTCACCCCTCCACTTT. Its protein is CASSDLLDRANSPLHF.

This chain joins TRBV11-2 and TRBJ2-7; D remains ambiguous. CDR3 size: 12 residues. V shed 0 bases and J shed 5 bases, with 5 bases lying between them. CDR1 and CDR2 (germline): SGHAT, FQNNGV. Written as DNA, the CDR3 is TGTGCCAGCAGCTTAGATGTTGACGAGCAGTACTTC. Its protein is CASSLDVDEQYF.

The genes are TRBV2 and TRBJ1-2, with a possible D match to TRBD1 (5 bases). V was trimmed by 5 bases and J by 1 base, leaving 17 bases between them. The CDR3 has 16 residues. CDR1 SNHLY and CDR2 FYNNEI come from the germline V gene. CDR3 loop: CASSFDSLSLNYGYTF. CDR3 nucleotides: TGTGCCAGCAGTTTCGACAGCCTCTCTCTTAACTATGGCTACACCTTC.

CDR3 nucleotides: TGTGCCAGCAGCACGGGGTTCTCCAGCGGGAGGCGGGGAGATACGCAGTATTTT. Residues: CASSTGFSSGRRGDTQYF. The J gene is TRBJ2-3, the V gene TRBV5-4, with 9 bases aligning to TRBD2. CDR1 and CDR2 from the germline V gene are SGHNT and YYREEE (reference sequence). This CDR3 is built from 18 residues. The junction had 17 bases not matched to a gene; V was cut back by 4 bases and J by 5 bases.

Only a few counts were recorded for this clone. The V call is TRBV7-2, the J call TRBJ2-2, with D perhaps matching TRBD1 (7 bases). Trimming cost V 6 bases and J 6 bases, with 17 bases left between them. CDR1 and CDR2 from the germline V gene are SGHTA and FQGNSA. CDR3 length: 15 amino acids. CDR3 sequence reads: CASRRQGGVPGELFF. The CDR3 DNA is TGTGCCAGCAGGCGACAGGGAGGAGTCCCCGGGGAGCTGTTTTTT.

This clone was seen once. The V gene is TRBV7-9, the J gene TRBJ2-5; D call uncertain. Germline V gene sequence: CDR1 SEHNR, CDR2 FQNEAQ (reference sequence). The CDR3 contains 13 residues. Trimming removed 5 bases from V and 1 base from J, with 8 bases in between. CDR3 loop: CASSPLGQETQYF. The CDR3 DNA reads as TGTGCCAGCAGCCCACTGGGCCAAGAGACCCAGTACTTC.

This sequence joins TRBV11-2 and TRBJ1-1; 7 bases align to TRBD1. V trimming: 5 bases; J trimming: 2 bases; junction bases outside the gene matches: 8. The length of the CDR3 is 15 residues. Germline CDR1 and CDR2: SGHAT and FQNNGV. CDR3 protein: CASSLLYRGNTEAFF. DNA of the CDR3: TGTGCCAGCAGCCTCCTCTACAGGGGAAACACTGAAGCTTTCTTT.

The genes are TRBV6-6 and TRBJ2-5; 9 positions agree with TRBD2. There are 16 residues in the CDR3. The trim removed 2 bases at V and 2 bases at J, leaving 6 bases unmatched. The germline V gene encodes CDR1 MNHNY and CDR2 SVGAGI (reference sequence). The CDR3 spells CASSYRGGGVQETQYF. CDR3 bases: TGTGCCAGCAGTTACCGCGGCGGGGGGGTACAAGAGACCCAGTACTTC.

This clone has a single count. The V gene is TRBV18, the J gene TRBJ2-3, with D tentatively TRBD1 (6 bases). CDR3 length: 14 residues. V was clipped by 4 bases and J by 1 base, with 9 bases between them. The V gene's germline CDR1 is KGHSH and CDR2 LQKENI. In nucleotides, the CDR3 is TGTGCCAGCTCACTGGGGGCCCGCACAGATACGCAGTATTTT. It encodes CASSLGARTDTQYF.